This section outlines one TCR beta chain sequence together with its context. V lost 7 bases to trimming and J lost 10 bases; unmatched junction nucleotides: 7. CDR3 length: 13 residues. The entry originates in a study of blood T cell repertoires in COVID-19. About the research overall: From T cells, B-cell-depleted T cells, or PBMCs came the material, which was cDNA or gDNA.

Profiling relied on immunoSEQ multiplex PCR, and the TCRdb table lists in-frame clones only, not all of them. This table has around 190,000 clones, roughly 81% appearing once. The sequencing sample was made of peripheral blood. The rearrangement links TRBV12-3 or TRBV12-4 to TRBJ1-6; 7 bases map to TRBD1. The clonotype originates from a woman aged 80 or older with acute or convalescent COVID-19. This chain's CDR3 is CASTRQGGSPLHF. CDR3 coding DNA: TGTGCCAGCACCAGACAGGGTGGATCACCCCTCCACTTT.